This T cell receptor beta chain was observed in a study of blood T cells in healthy people across ages. Findings and caveats of the study: Estimates based on one million T cells were treated as lower bounds.

A note on this clonotype: The target antigen is unknown.

The germline gives CDR1 SGHTA, CDR2 FQGNSA. The CDR3 runs 13 residues. The germline V and J ends were trimmed by 7 bases and 4 bases, with 11 bases remaining between them. With a J-beta primer mix and a sample-barcoded 5' primer, a second PCR ran about 7 to 11 cycles. TCRdb re-analysed the 5' RACE reads in MiXCR, keeping a single row per CDR3 protein. Among around 1,000,000 distinct CDR3 sequences listed, 30% to 40% were seen once. The sample was blood. This clonotype was sampled from a man younger than 30 in good health. The rearrangement links TRBV7-2 to TRBJ2-1; D assignment may be TRBD1 or TRBD2 (5 bases each). CDR3 coding DNA: TGTGCCAGCACCCGGGACCCATACAATGAGCAGTTCTTC. Translation: CASTRDPYNEQFF. The full variable domain, in which reference TRBV7-2 and TRBJ2-1 provide the parts outside the CDR3, is GAGVSQSPSNKVTEKGKDVELRCDPISGHTALYWYRQSLGQGLEFLIYFQGNSAPDKSGLPSDRFSAERTGGSVSTLTIQRTQQEDSAVYLCASTRDPYNEQFFGPGTRLTVL.